The next 8 T cell receptor beta chains were all read from a single sample in a study of T cells in Graves' hyperthyroidism and ophthalmopathy. The source material, RNA transcripts, was used to amplify TCR beta CDR3 regions. First-round RT-PCR targeting the TCR CDR3 was performed with the HTBI primer set. From the multiplex PCR reads, TCRdb called clonotypes with MiXCR, one entry per CDR3 protein. This repertoire shows over 400,000 distinct CDR3 sequences, roughly 14% found once; its top ten account for roughly 13%. The sequencing sample was made of blood. These receptors came from a man younger than 30 with Graves' ophthalmopathy.

The sample holds many counts of this clonotype. The rearrangement joins TRBV6-1 to TRBJ2-7, with D possibly being TRBD2 (5 bases). Germline-derived CDR1 and CDR2 are MNHNS and SASEGT. This CDR3 is 14 amino acids long. Trimming removed 5 bases from V and 7 bases from J, with 18 bases in between. CDR3 protein: CASSSRETSREQYF. The CDR3 DNA is TGTGCCAGCAGTTCTAGGGAGACATCGAGAGAGCAGTACTTC.

The V and J genes are TRBV5-1 and TRBJ1-2, with D possibly being TRBD1 (6 bases). The CDR3 has 14 amino acids. Germline V gene data show CDR1 as SGHRS and CDR2 as YFSETQ. V was shortened by 4 bases and J by 2 bases, with 12 bases between the two germline ends. The CDR3 DNA follows: TGCGCCAGCAGCCTGGACAGCGTGAACTATGGCTACACCTTC. Translating gives CASSLDSVNYGYTF.

The J gene is TRBJ2-3, the V gene TRBV12-3 or TRBV12-4; 8 bases map to TRBD1. V gave up 3 bases and J gave up 1 base; unmatched junction bases: 6. CDR3 length: 16 residues. In nucleotides, the CDR3 is TGTGCCAGCAGTTTTGGGCAGACAGGGGGCACAGATACGCAGTATTTT. Residues: CASSFGQTGGTDTQYF.

This clonotype was observed at least ten times. This sequence joins TRBV11-2 and TRBJ2-3; D is possibly TRBD2 (5 bases). The CDR3 contains 14 residues. Between the trimmed V and J ends, which lost 8 bases and 6 bases, there was a span of 18 bases. CDR1 is SGHAT and CDR2 is FQNNGV in the germline V gene. The CDR3 sequence: CASGWNGMVDTQYF. The DNA of the CDR3 is TGTGCCAGCGGCTGGAACGGGATGGTCGATACGCAGTATTTT.

Ten or more counts support this clonotype. The rearrangement joins TRBV2 to TRBJ2-1, with a tentative D call TRBD2 (5 bases). Trimming took off 2 bases at V and 3 bases at J, with 11 bases between the two ends. CDR3 length equals 15 residues. Germline CDR1 reads SNHLY; CDR2 reads FYNNEI. DNA of the CDR3: TGTGCCAGCAGTGAAATGGTAGCGAGCTACAATGAGCAGTTCTTC. Its translation is CASSEMVASYNEQFF. Filled out from reference TRBV2 and TRBJ2-1, the complete variable domain reads EPEVTQTPSHQVTQMGQEVILRCVPISNHLYFYWYRQILGQKVEFLVSFYNNEISEKSEIFDDQFSVERPDGSNFTLKIRSTKLEDSAMYFCASSEMVASYNEQFFGPGTRLTVL.

The V and J genes are TRBV14 and TRBJ2-7; D might be TRBD1 (5 bases). Germline assignment: CDR1 SGHDN and CDR2 FVKESK. CDR3 length: 15 amino acids. Trimming stripped 1 base from V and 5 bases from J, with 15 bases between. The CDR3 DNA reads TGTGCCAGCAGCCAAGTCCGATGGGGCGAGGACGAGCAGTACTTC. Residues: CASSQVRWGEDEQYF.

This clonotype was detected many times. The genes are TRBV5-1 and TRBJ2-7, with 11 bases lining up with TRBD2. Germline values: CDR1 SGHRS, CDR2 YFSETQ. This CDR3 spans 14 amino acids. The V and J ends lost 2 bases and 6 bases, in that order; junction bases with no gene match: 4. The CDR3 reads CASSFSGRASEQYF. The CDR3 DNA reads TGCGCCAGCAGCTTTAGCGGGAGGGCCTCCGAGCAGTACTTC.

This clonotype was picked up many times. The gene calls are TRBV6-6 and TRBJ2-5, with TRBD2 matching 13 bases. The CDR3 has 15 residues. In germline, CDR1 is MNHNY, CDR2 SVGAGI (reference sequence). Trimming took 0 bases from V and 10 from J; bases not matched to a gene: 5. The CDR3 protein is CASSYSGLAGSGQYF. The CDR3 region has the DNA TGTGCCAGCAGTTACTCGGGACTAGCGGGGTCGGGCCAGTACTTC.